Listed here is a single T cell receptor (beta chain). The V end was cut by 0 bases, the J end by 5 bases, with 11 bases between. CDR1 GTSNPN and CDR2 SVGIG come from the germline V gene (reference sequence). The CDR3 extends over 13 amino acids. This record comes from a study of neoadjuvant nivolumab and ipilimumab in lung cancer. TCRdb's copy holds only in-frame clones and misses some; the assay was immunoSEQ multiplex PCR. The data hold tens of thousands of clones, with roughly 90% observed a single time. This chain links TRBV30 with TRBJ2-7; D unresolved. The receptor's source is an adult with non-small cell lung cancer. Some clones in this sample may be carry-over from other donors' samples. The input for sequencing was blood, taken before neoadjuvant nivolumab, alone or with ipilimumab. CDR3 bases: TGTGCCTGGAGTGTAGGCGATTTGGACGAGCAGTACTTC. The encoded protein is CAWSVGDLDEQYF.